The 19 T cell receptor beta chains reported below all come from one sample, sequenced in a study of T cells in tuberculosis. The time point denotes: new active TB diagnosis, blood taken before or within 7 days of starting treatment. Clones were read by immunoSEQ multiplex PCR, and TCRdb kept only the in-frame ones, dropping some. This sample has roughly 32,000 clones, with approximately 93% found just once. The sequencing used PBMCs, collected at tuberculosis diagnosis. Receptor source: an adult with tuberculosis.

This chain uses TRBV9 with TRBJ2-3; TRBD2 matches at 8 bases. J was trimmed by 7 bases and V by 5 bases; bases with no gene match: 3. This CDR3 has 12 residues. Germline V gives CDR1 SGDLS, CDR2 YYNGEE. The CDR3 sequence is CASSGLAYTQYF. For the CDR3, the DNA is TGTGCCAGCAGTGGACTAGCTTATACGCAGTATTTT. Full variable domain (rest looked up from reference TRBV9 and TRBJ2-3): DSGVTQTPKHLITATGQRVTLRCSPRSGDLSVYWYQQSLDQGLQFLIQYYNGEERAKGNILERFSAQQFPDLHSELNLSSLELGDSALYFCASSGLAYTQYFGPGTRLTVL.

The V gene is TRBV29-1, the J gene TRBJ2-7; the match to TRBD2 covers 13 bases. The trim removed 4 bases at V and 1 base at J, leaving 13 bases unmatched. The CDR3 extends over 18 amino acids. CDR1 and CDR2 from the germline V gene are SQVTM and ANQGSEA. CDR3 loop: CSVAGTSGTGVGSYEQYF. The CDR3 DNA reads as TGCAGCGTTGCCGGGACTAGCGGGACGGGAGTAGGATCCTACGAGCAGTACTTC.

The genes are TRBV29-1 and TRBJ1-2; a weak D match, TRBD1 (5 bases). Germline CDR1 SQVTM, CDR2 ANQGSEA. Trimming pared 3 bases from V and 9 bases from J, leaving 20 bases between. There are 14 residues in the CDR3. CDR3: CSVDTAREGISYTF. CDR3 nucleotides: TGCAGCGTTGACACCGCCAGGGAAGGGATTAGCTACACCTTC.

This sequence joins TRBV6-5 and TRBJ2-3; 11 bases align to TRBD2. The trim removed 6 bases at V and 4 bases at J, leaving 6 bases unmatched. The CDR3 spans 15 residues. CDR1 and CDR2 from the germline V gene are MNHEY and SVGAGI. CDR3 in amino acids: CASRPSGGPADTQYF. The CDR3 DNA reads as TGTGCCAGCAGACCTAGCGGGGGGCCCGCAGATACGCAGTATTTT.

This chain joins TRBV28 and TRBJ1-5; TRBD1 is a possible D gene (6 bases). Trimming removed 5 bases from V and 4 bases from J, with 18 bases in between. Germline V gene lookup returns CDR1 MDHEN and CDR2 SYDVKM. This CDR3 has 16 residues. The CDR3 sequence is CASSRGGYVSNQPQHF. In DNA form, the CDR3 reads TGTGCCAGCAGTAGGGGGGGGTATGTAAGTAATCAGCCCCAGCATTTT.

This clone was recorded a few times. The gene calls are TRBV18 and TRBJ2-3; 12 nucleotides match TRBD2. Trimming at V came to 6 bases and at J to 0 bases, leaving 1 base not matched to a gene. Germline V gives CDR1 KGHSH, CDR2 LQKENI. CDR3 length: 15 amino acids. The CDR3 spells CASSGTSGSTDTQYF. In DNA, the CDR3 is TGTGCCAGCTCCGGGACTAGCGGGAGCACAGATACGCAGTATTTT.

The V call is TRBV18, the J call TRBJ2-1; 14 positions match TRBD2. The V gene's germline CDR1 is KGHSH and CDR2 LQKENI. V lost 6 bases, J lost 6 bases, and 7 bases stayed unmatched. The CDR3 is 16 amino acids. CDR3 region: CASSGQGLAGGNEQFF. CDR3 DNA sequence: TGTGCCAGCTCCGGCCAAGGACTAGCGGGGGGCAATGAGCAGTTCTTC.

The V and J genes are TRBV5-1 and TRBJ2-1, with 8 bases aligning to TRBD2. The CDR3 runs 18 residues. Germline V gene data show CDR1 as SGHRS and CDR2 as YFSETQ. With V trimmed by 2 bases and J by 6 bases, 16 bases remained unmatched. The CDR3 region is CASSFWSGTGTRGNEQFF. The CDR3 region has the DNA TGCGCCAGCAGCTTTTGGAGCGGGACCGGGACTAGAGGCAATGAGCAGTTCTTC.

This CDR3 reads CASRVRGLNTEAFF. CDR3 coding DNA: TGTGCCAGCAGGGTACGGGGACTTAACACTGAAGCTTTCTTT. The gene calls are TRBV2 and TRBJ1-1; D might be TRBD1 (5 bases). CDR3 length: 14 amino acids. CDR1 is SNHLY and CDR2 is FYNNEI in the germline V gene. Between the trimmed V and J ends, which lost 6 bases and 2 bases, there was a span of 13 bases.

This clone is a singleton in its sample. The V call is TRBV11-2, the J call TRBJ2-7; 8 nucleotides align to TRBD1. The V segment lost 5 bases and the J segment 3 bases; nucleotides outside the gene matches: 3. CDR3 size: 13 residues. From germline, CDR1 is SGHAT and CDR2 FQNNGV. CDR3 region: CASSPGTGYEQYF. CDR3 DNA: TGTGCCAGCAGCCCCGGGACAGGCTACGAGCAGTACTTC. Full variable domain (missing parts from reference TRBV11-2 and TRBJ2-7): EAGVAQSPRYKIIEKRQSVAFWCNPISGHATLYWYQQILGQGPKLLIQFQNNGVVDDSQLPKDRFSAERLKGVDSTLKIQPAKLEDSAVYLCASSPGTGYEQYFGPGTRLTVT.

V is TRBV5-1 and J is TRBJ1-4, with TRBD1 matching 9 bases. J was trimmed by 3 bases and V by 4 bases; bases with no gene match: 1. Germline V CDR1 and CDR2: SGHRS, YFSETQ. There are 14 residues in the CDR3. The DNA of the CDR3 is TGCGCCAGCAGCCGGACAGGGGCTAATGAAAAACTGTTTTTT. This encodes CASSRTGANEKLFF.

The chain couples TRBV7-3 to TRBJ1-1; D is ambiguous. V was cut by 5 bases and J by 1 base, with 8 bases left in between. The germline V gene encodes CDR1 SGHTA and CDR2 FQGTGA. The CDR3 extends over 13 amino acids. The CDR3 DNA follows: TGTGCCAGCAGCCCCGACACGAACACTGAAGCTTTCTTT. This encodes CASSPDTNTEAFF.

The genes are TRBV19 and TRBJ2-1; 9 positions match TRBD1. Germline V gives CDR1 LNHDA, CDR2 SQIVND (reference sequence). CDR3 size: 14 residues. J lost 2 bases, V lost 4 bases, and 0 bases had no gene match. In DNA, the CDR3 is TGTGCCAGTAGTAGGACAGGGGCCTACAATGAGCAGTTCTTC. Translating it yields CASSRTGAYNEQFF.

The chain couples TRBV6-5 to TRBJ1-1, with TRBD1 matching 7 bases. The germline gives CDR1 MNHEY, CDR2 SVGAGI. This CDR3 region has 15 residues. V gave up 6 bases and J gave up 4 bases; unmatched junction bases: 11. CDR3 in DNA: TGTGCCAGCAGCCCTCAGGGGGGCTCGGGCACTGAAGCTTTCTTT. The encoded protein is CASSPQGGSGTEAFF.

This clone was seen a single time. The gene calls are TRBV7-2 and TRBJ2-6, with 9 positions matching TRBD2. With V trimmed by 0 bases and J by 0 bases, 3 bases remained unmatched. The CDR3 is 18 residues long. Germline CDR1 SGHTA, CDR2 FQGNSA. CDR3 bases: TGTGCCAGCAGCTTAGCTCTAGCGGGGAGCTCTGGGGCCAACGTCCTGACTTTC. As protein: CASSLALAGSSGANVLTF.

CDR3 sequence: CASRRLAGHQETQYF. The CDR3, as DNA: TGTGCCAGCAGAAGACTAGCGGGCCACCAAGAGACCCAGTACTTC. The chain couples TRBV7-6 to TRBJ2-5; 10 bases are shared with TRBD2. This CDR3 has 15 amino acids. CDR1 and CDR2 from the germline V gene are SGHVS and FNYEAQ. The ends lost 6 bases at V and 0 bases at J; junction bases unmatched: 4.

The chain is built from TRBV10-3 and TRBJ1-5, with unresolved D. The CDR3 loop spans 13 amino acids. The germline gives CDR1 ENHRY, CDR2 SYGVKD. V dropped 5 bases and J dropped 5 bases, with 10 bases sitting between them. The CDR3 DNA sequence: TGTGCCATCAGTTCAGCCGGGGATCAGCCCCAGCATTTT. The encoded protein is CAISSAGDQPQHF.

The chain combines TRBV18 with TRBJ2-2; 7 nucleotides line up with TRBD1. J gave up 4 bases and V 6 bases, and 5 bases lay outside the gene matches. There are 14 residues in the CDR3. Germline V gene sequence: CDR1 KGHSH, CDR2 LQKENI. The CDR3 DNA reads as TGTGCCAGCTCCCGAGACAGGGTCACCGGGGAGCTGTTTTTT. It yields the protein CASSRDRVTGELFF.

The V gene is TRBV28, the J gene TRBJ2-4; 13 positions match TRBD2. With 4 bases clipped from V and 9 bases from J, the junction kept 6 bases outside the gene matches. CDR1 and CDR2 (germline): MDHEN, SYDVKM. The CDR3 has 15 amino acids. The chain's CDR3 is CASSYGTSGAPIQYF. CDR3 DNA sequence: TGTGCCAGCAGTTACGGGACTAGCGGGGCCCCCATTCAGTACTTC.